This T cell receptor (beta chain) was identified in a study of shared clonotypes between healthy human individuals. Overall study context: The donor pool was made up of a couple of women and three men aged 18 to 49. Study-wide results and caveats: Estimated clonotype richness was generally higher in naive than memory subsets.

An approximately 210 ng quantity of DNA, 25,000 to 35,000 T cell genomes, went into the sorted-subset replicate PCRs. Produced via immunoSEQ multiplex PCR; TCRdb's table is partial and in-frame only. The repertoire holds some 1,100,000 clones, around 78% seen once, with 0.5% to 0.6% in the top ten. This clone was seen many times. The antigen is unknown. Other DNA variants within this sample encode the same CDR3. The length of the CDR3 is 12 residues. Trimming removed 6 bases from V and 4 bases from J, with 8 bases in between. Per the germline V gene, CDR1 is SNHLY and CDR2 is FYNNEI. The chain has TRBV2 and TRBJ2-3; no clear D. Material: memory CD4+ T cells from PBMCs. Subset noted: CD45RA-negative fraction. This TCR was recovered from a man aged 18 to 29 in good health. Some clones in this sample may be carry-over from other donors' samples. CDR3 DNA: TGTGCCAGCAGATCAGCCGCAGATACGCAGTATTTT. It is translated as CASRSAADTQYF. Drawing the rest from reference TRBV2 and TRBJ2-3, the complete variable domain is EPEVTQTPSHQVTQMGQEVILRCVPISNHLYFYWYRQILGQKVEFLVSFYNNEISEKSEIFDDQFSVERPDGSNFTLKIRSTKLEDSAMYFCASRSAADTQYFGPGTRLTVL.